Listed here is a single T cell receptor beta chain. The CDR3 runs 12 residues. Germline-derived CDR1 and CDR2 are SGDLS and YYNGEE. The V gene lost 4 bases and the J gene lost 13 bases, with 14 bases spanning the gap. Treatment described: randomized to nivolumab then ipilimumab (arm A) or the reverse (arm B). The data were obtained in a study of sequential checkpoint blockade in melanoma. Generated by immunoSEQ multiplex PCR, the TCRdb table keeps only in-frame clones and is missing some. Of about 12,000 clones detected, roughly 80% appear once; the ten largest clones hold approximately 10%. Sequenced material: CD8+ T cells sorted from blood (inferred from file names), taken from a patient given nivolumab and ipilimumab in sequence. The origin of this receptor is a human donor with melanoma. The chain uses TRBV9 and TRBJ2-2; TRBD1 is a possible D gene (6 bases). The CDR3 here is CASSPDSWLLFF. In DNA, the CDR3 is TGTGCCAGCAGCCCGGACAGTTGGTTGCTGTTTTTT.